Listed here are 6 T cell receptor beta chains from one sample, sequenced in a study of blood T cell repertoires in COVID-19. TCRdb keeps only in-frame clones here, not all; method: immunoSEQ multiplex PCR. The sample lists 35,000 to 50,000 clones; roughly 84% were seen once. Sequenced sample: peripheral blood. Receptor source: a woman in her seventies with acute or convalescent COVID-19.

The genes are TRBV18 and TRBJ2-5; TRBD1 agrees at 10 bases. J lost 2 bases, V lost 4 bases, and 4 bases had no gene match. Germline lookup yields CDR1 KGHSH and CDR2 LQKENI. The length of the CDR3 is 15 residues. DNA for the CDR3: TGTGCCAGCTCACGGGACAGGGGATGGCAAGAGACCCAGTACTTC. Residues: CASSRDRGWQETQYF.

The DNA for the CDR3 is TGTGCCAGCCTAGGGGGCCTTGGGCGGGAGGGCCGGAAACGCTACGAGCAGTACTTC. Its translation: CASLGGLGREGRKRYEQYF. The rearrangement links TRBV2 to TRBJ2-7; TRBD2 matches 9 bases. Germline CDR1 SNHLY, CDR2 FYNNEI. After removal of 8 bases from V and 3 bases from J, the junction contained 23 bases not matched to a gene. This CDR3 region has 19 residues.

This clone was counted only a few times. CDR3 amino acids: CASRQPGLADYNEQFF. CDR3 sequence (DNA): TGCGCCAGCAGGCAACCGGGACTAGCGGACTACAATGAGCAGTTCTTC. The chain has TRBV4-1 and TRBJ2-1, with 11 nucleotides matching TRBD2. V lost 6 bases, J lost 3 bases, and 7 bases stayed unmatched. The CDR3 is 16 residues long. CDR1 and CDR2 (germline): MGHRA, YSYEKL.

The chain carries TRBV2 and TRBJ1-2; tentatively, D is TRBD1 (5 bases). CDR1 and CDR2 from the germline V gene are SNHLY and FYNNEI. Trimming removed 6 bases from V and 0 bases from J, with 8 bases in between. The CDR3 runs to 13 residues. Here the CDR3 reads CASSREANYGYTF. The CDR3 DNA reads as TGTGCCAGCAGCAGGGAAGCTAACTATGGCTACACCTTC.

This sequence joins TRBV5-1 and TRBJ1-1; D uncertain. V lost 5 bases to trimming and J lost 1 base, with 12 bases between them. Germline V gene lookup returns CDR1 SGHRS and CDR2 YFSETQ. The length of the CDR3 is 14 residues. CDR3 amino acids: CASRGGEGNTEAFF. CDR3 nucleotides: TGCGCCAGCAGAGGAGGCGAAGGGAACACTGAAGCTTTCTTT.

The chain uses TRBV6-2 or TRBV6-3 and TRBJ2-4; 7 bases align to TRBD2. The V and J ends lost 7 bases and 2 bases, in that order; junction bases with no gene match: 8. The CDR3 is 15 residues long. Germline lookup yields CDR1 MNHEY and CDR2 SVGEGT. The DNA for the CDR3 is TGTGCCAGCACCCCTAGCGGCTCAACCAAAAACATTCAGTACTTC. Residues: CASTPSGSTKNIQYF.